This T cell receptor beta chain was sequenced during a study of blood T cell repertoires in COVID-19. Some clones are missing from TCRdb's copy, which holds only in-frame ones; the method was immunoSEQ multiplex PCR. The data show under 40,000 clones, with over 75% seen just once and about an eighth held by the top ten. The trim removed 6 bases at V and 2 bases at J, leaving 5 bases unmatched. The germline CDR1 and CDR2 sequences are SNHLY and FYNNEI. The CDR3 spans 15 residues. The sample comprised peripheral blood. This rearrangement joins TRBV2 to TRBJ2-3; TRBD2 agrees at 10 bases. This receptor was taken from a man in his 60s with active COVID-19. Here the CDR3 reads CASRMGLAPTDTQYF. The CDR3 DNA reads as TGTGCCAGCAGGATGGGACTAGCGCCCACAGATACGCAGTATTTT.